Below, one TCR beta chain is given with its context. Its target is unknown. The PCR employed 60 Vbeta primers together with 13 Jbeta primers. Source study methods: Later, an analysis found roughly 80 million unique TCR beta chains, and approximately 10 million of these were shared. Some clones are missing from TCRdb's copy, which holds only in-frame ones; the method was immunoSEQ multiplex PCR. V, J and clone size are taken as reported in that table, and D and trimming were inferred from the DNA itself. Of tens of thousands of clones in the sample, about four fifths were seen once. These data originate in a study of cytomegalovirus exposure and HLA in healthy donors. Trimming pared 1 base from V and 6 bases from J, leaving 15 bases between. The germline V gene encodes CDR1 SGHTA and CDR2 FQGNSA. The CDR3 extends over 15 amino acids. The study, taken as a whole, reports: Among CMV-associated TCR beta chains, most appeared HLA-restricted in a later analysis. A classifier reportedly called cytomegalovirus status with high sensitivity and specificity.

What was sequenced was PBMCs. The J gene is TRBJ1-2, the V gene TRBV7-2; a possible D gene is TRBD1 (5 bases). The receptor was isolated from a male donor in good health and CMV-seropositive. As DNA, the CDR3 is TGTGCCAGCAGCTTAGGGGCCGGGGGTGGGAATGGCTACACCTTC. This sequence encodes CASSLGAGGGNGYTF.